The subject of this entry is one T cell receptor (beta chain). Its antigen remains unknown. This sample is drawn from a study of CD4+ T cells in melanoma. Study-level points and caveats: Diverse differentiation states were reported for melanoma neoantigen-specific CD4+ T cells. A reported correlation linked neoantigen-specific CD4+ T cells to CD8+, macrophage and B cell function.

Produced via immunoSEQ multiplex PCR; TCRdb's table is partial and in-frame only. This sample has about 54,000 clones, with about 70% found just once. The sequencing input was tumor tissue. This clonotype originated in a human donor with melanoma.

The CDR3 region has the DNA TGTGCCAGCAGTTTCCGCTCGATTGGCGAAAAACTGTTTTTT. The encoded protein is CASSFRSIGEKLFF. The chain joins TRBV27 to TRBJ1-4, with D unclear. This CDR3 has 14 amino acids. Per germline, CDR1 MNHEY and CDR2 SMNVEV (reference sequence). V gave up 3 bases and J gave up 8 bases, with 13 bases separating them. The full variable domain, in which reference TRBV27 and TRBJ1-4 provide the parts outside the CDR3, is EAQVTQNPRYLITVTGKKLTVTCSQNMNHEYMSWYRQDPGLGLRQIYYSMNVEVTDKGDVPEGYKVSRKEKRNFPLILESPSPNQTSLYFCASSFRSIGEKLFFGSGTQLSVL.